One T cell receptor (beta chain) is described in this entry. The data stem from a study of blood T cell repertoires in COVID-19. Study-wide background: Spain, Italy and the United States supplied samples that represented acute and convalescent COVID-19. PBMCs, B-cell-depleted T cells, or T cells were the source of the cDNA or gDNA that made up the material.

This table comes from immunoSEQ multiplex PCR, and its TCRdb copy is limited to in-frame clones, with some not included. The data hold a few hundred thousand clones, with 90% observed a single time. Allocation to cohorts depended on clinical history reported by the participants. The CDR3 totals 12 residues. Deletions cut 2 bases from V and 7 bases from J, with 6 bases between. The sequence was obtained from a woman aged 18-29 years with acute COVID-19. The sequenced material came from PBMCs or T cells enriched from blood (not recorded which). The chain combines TRBV12-3 or TRBV12-4 with TRBJ2-1; D unclear. The CDR3 protein is CASSLPGNEQFF. CDR3 sequence (DNA): TGTGCCAGCAGTTTACCGGGTAATGAGCAGTTCTTC.